This is a list of T cell receptor beta chains from one sample in a study of blood T cells in healthy people across ages. TCRdb itself ran the 5' RACE reads through MiXCR, one entry per CDR3 protein. Of 250,000 to 300,000 distinct CDR3 sequences listed, 25% to 30% are singletons. Sequencing was carried out using blood. Receptors were obtained from a woman in her sixties or seventies in good health. Each CDR3 is given with its conserved first and last residue. The D gene is left open where the match is weak. Expanded clones get a size class; other rows say once, few or many, or leave the size out.

clone_size	d_call	v_call	j_call	cdr3_aa	cdr3_nt
few	.	TRBV29-1	TRBJ2-1	CSVEGGIRYNEQFF	TGCAGCGTTGAAGGCGGGATTAGGTACAATGAGCAGTTCTTC
many	.	TRBV7-9	TRBJ1-2	CASTLNSRESGYTF	TGTGCCAGCACCCTCAATTCGAGGGAAAGCGGCTACACCTTC
.	.	TRBV18	TRBJ2-2	CASSPMRSELSTGELFF	TGTGCCAGCTCACCAATGAGGAGTGAGTTGAGCACCGGGGAGCTGTTTTTT
.	TRBD2	TRBV9	TRBJ2-5	CASSVEGAGRGETQYF	TGTGCCAGCAGCGTAGAAGGGGCGGGGCGGGGGGAGACCCAGTACTTC
few	.	TRBV10-2	TRBJ1-3	CASSESPGSASGNTIYF	TGCGCCAGCAGTGAATCCCCCGGGAGCGCCTCTGGAAACACCATATATTTT
.	TRBD1	TRBV28	TRBJ1-5	CASSMTGKQPQHF	TGTGCCAGCAGTATGACAGGGAAACAGCCCCAGCATTTT
few	TRBD1	TRBV6-5	TRBJ2-7	CASSYGDRDYEQYF	TGTGCCAGCAGTTACGGGGACAGGGACTACGAGCAGTACTTC
.	.	TRBV28	TRBJ1-3	CASSVTSGNTIYF	TGTGCCAGCAGTGTAACATCTGGAAACACCATATATTTT
few	.	TRBV6-5	TRBJ2-5	CASSYGPGPGETQYF	TGTGCCAGCAGTTACGGGCCGGGGCCGGGTGAGACCCAGTACTTC
.	TRBD2	TRBV20-1	TRBJ2-5	CSARRLAAAETQYF	TGCAGTGCTAGACGGCTAGCGGCGGCGGAGACCCAGTACTTC
.	.	TRBV28	TRBJ1-1	CASSFGKRGTEAFF	TGTGCCAGCAGTTTTGGAAAGCGGGGCACTGAAGCTTTCTTT
.	TRBD2	TRBV6-5	TRBJ2-3	CACSPRRGGSSDTQYF	TGTGCCTGCAGTCCCCGTCGGGGCGGGAGTTCTGATACGCAGTATTTT
.	.	TRBV7-2	TRBJ2-2	CASSSERSRTGELFF	TGTGCCAGCAGCTCAGAGAGGAGTCGGACCGGGGAGCTGTTTTTT
.	.	TRBV10-2	TRBJ2-6	CASSEATATDSSSGANVLTF	TGCGCCAGCAGTGAGGCGACAGCTACAGATTCGAGCTCTGGGGCCAACGTCCTGACTTTC
.	.	TRBV3-1	TRBJ1-2	CASSPSTRGYTF	TGTGCCAGCAGCCCATCCACCCGTGGCTACACCTTC
.	.	TRBV20-1	TRBJ1-2	CSARRGAAYGYTF	TGCAGTGCTAGGAGGGGGGCAGCCTATGGCTACACCTTC
.	TRBD1	TRBV28	TRBJ2-4	CASSPPTGKAKNIQYF	TGTGCCAGCAGTCCCCCGACAGGGAAAGCCAAAAACATTCAGTACTTC
few	.	TRBV20-1	TRBJ2-7	CSARDWEGEQYF	TGCAGTGCTAGAGACTGGGAAGGAGAGCAGTACTTC
few	.	TRBV7-2	TRBJ2-3	CASSLLLADTQYF	TGTGCCAGCAGCCTCTTACTAGCAGATACGCAGTATTTT
few	.	TRBV20-1	TRBJ2-4	CSARDFNLRKENIQYF	TGCAGTGCTAGAGACTTCAACCTCAGGAAAGAAAACATTCAGTACTTC
.	.	TRBV12-3/TRBV12-4	TRBJ2-1	CASSFSGGDEQFF	TGTGCCAGCAGTTTTTCCGGGGGCGATGAGCAGTTCTTC
.	.	TRBV9	TRBJ1-1	CASTPRGDAEAFF	TGTGCCAGCACCCCACGGGGTGACGCTGAAGCTTTCTTT
.	TRBD1	TRBV6-2/TRBV6-3	TRBJ1-6	CASSSRDSRRSPLHF	TGTGCCAGCAGTTCCCGGGACAGCCGGAGGTCGCCCCTCCACTTT
.	.	TRBV7-2	TRBJ2-5	CASSHAVGGSPHQETQYF	TGTGCCAGCAGCCACGCGGTTGGAGGATCCCCCCATCAAGAGACCCAGTACTTC
.	TRBD2	TRBV29-1	TRBJ2-1	CSVRRLAGDNEQFF	TGCAGCGTCCGACGACTAGCGGGTGACAATGAGCAGTTCTTC
.	.	TRBV9	TRBJ1-1	CASSPPQGNTEAFF	TGTGCCAGCAGCCCGCCACAGGGGAACACTGAAGCTTTCTTT
many	TRBD2	TRBV11-2	TRBJ2-7	CASRTSGGSSYEQYF	TGTGCCAGCAGGACGTCAGGCGGGAGCTCCTACGAGCAGTACTTC
few	.	TRBV18	TRBJ2-5	CASSPNKGRETQYF	TGTGCCAGCTCACCCAATAAGGGCAGGGAGACCCAGTACTTC
.	.	TRBV4-3	TRBJ2-7	CASSQGTRGGLEQYF	TGCGCCAGCAGCCAAGGGACAAGGGGGGGTCTCGAGCAGTACTTC
few	TRBD1	TRBV20-1	TRBJ2-5	CSAIPRDRVLLETQYF	TGCAGTGCCATTCCCCGGGACAGGGTGTTGCTGGAGACCCAGTACTTC
.	.	TRBV7-9	TRBJ2-3	CASSSEGKGDTQYF	TGTGCCAGCAGCTCAGAGGGGAAGGGGGATACGCAGTATTTT
.	TRBD2	TRBV3-1	TRBJ2-1	CASSRSGGSYNEQFF	TGTGCCAGCAGCCGCAGCGGGGGCTCCTACAATGAGCAGTTCTTC
.	TRBD2	TRBV2	TRBJ2-3	CASSEGTSKRDTQYF	TGTGCCAGCAGTGAGGGGACTAGCAAGCGCGATACGCAGTATTTT
.	.	TRBV20-1	TRBJ2-7	CSADDRSGEQYF	TGCAGTGCTGACGACAGGTCTGGGGAGCAGTACTTC
.	.	TRBV28	TRBJ2-7	CASSETGHSYEQYF	TGTGCCAGCAGCGAAACAGGGCATTCCTACGAGCAGTACTTC
.	.	TRBV29-1	TRBJ1-2	CSATQEDGYTF	TGCAGCGCCACGCAGGAGGATGGCTACACCTTC
few	.	TRBV29-1	TRBJ1-1	CSVVGFRYEAFF	TGCAGCGTTGTGGGGTTTCGGTATGAAGCTTTCTTT
few	TRBD1	TRBV28	TRBJ2-7	CASSPPLGQGPYEQYF	TGTGCCAGCAGCCCCCCCCTGGGACAGGGGCCCTACGAGCAGTACTTC
few	.	TRBV5-6	TRBJ2-1	CASSLLINSYNEQFF	TGTGCCAGCAGCTTATTGATCAACTCCTACAATGAGCAGTTCTTC
.	.	TRBV9	TRBJ1-6	CASSVEEDSPLHF	TGTGCCAGCAGCGTAGAAGAAGACTCACCCCTCCACTTT
.	.	TRBV12-3/TRBV12-4	TRBJ1-2	CASRPSGGWDGYTF	TGTGCCAGCAGACCGAGCGGGGGCTGGGATGGCTACACCTTC
.	.	TRBV20-1	TRBJ2-7	CSARDRRQNEQYF	TGCAGTGCTAGAGATCGGCGCCAAAACGAGCAGTACTTC
few	TRBD2	TRBV2	TRBJ2-1	CASRVTSGKDEQFF	TGTGCCAGCAGGGTGACTAGCGGGAAGGATGAGCAGTTCTTC
once	TRBD2	TRBV6-2/TRBV6-3	TRBJ2-2	CASRPLAVGELFF	TGTGCCAGCAGGCCTCTAGCGGTCGGGGAGCTGTTTTTT
.	TRBD2	TRBV7-2	TRBJ2-1	CASSLAAGAPYNEQFF	TGTGCCAGCAGCTTAGCAGCGGGAGCACCCTACAATGAGCAGTTCTTC
.	TRBD1	TRBV28	TRBJ2-6	CASSFISGQGANGANVLAF	TGTGCCAGCAGTTTTATTAGCGGACAGGGGGCGAATGGGGCCAACGTCCTGGCTTTC